The sequence of this T cell receptor beta chain was determined in a study of Tregs in tolerant kidney transplant recipients. Whole-study context: Antibodies separated recipient from donor cells.

This table comes from immunoSEQ multiplex PCR, and its TCRdb copy is limited to in-frame clones, with some not included. The table has around 31,000 clones, 70% to 85% seen once; the top ten hold more than 2%. This CDR3 region has 16 residues. Trimming removed 4 bases from V and 0 bases from J; junction bases left unmatched: 2. Germline CDR1 SGHTA, CDR2 FQGNSA. Points on this clone: The target antigen is unknown.

The chain joins TRBV7-2 to TRBJ2-5; TRBD2 matches at 13 bases. The sample taken for sequencing was Tregs from blood cultured with allogeneic cells. The TCR comes from a human donor in good health. The DNA of the CDR3 is TGTGCCAGCAGCTCGGGGACTAGCGGGGACCAAGAGACCCAGTACTTC. Its translation is CASSSGTSGDQETQYF. Full variable domain (rest looked up from reference TRBV7-2 and TRBJ2-5): GAGVSQSPSNKVTEKGKDVELRCDPISGHTALYWYRQSLGQGLEFLIYFQGNSAPDKSGLPSDRFSAERTGGSVSTLTIQRTQQEDSAVYLCASSSGTSGDQETQYFGPGTRLLVL.